This TCR beta chain appears in the sequencing data of a study of regulatory T cells. Study-wide results and caveats: In CD3G-deficient patients, conventional CD4+ T cells were enriched for hydrophobic CDR3 residues at positions 6 and 7. Regulatory T cells showed the strongest V-J pair restriction and V/J gene skewing among patient repertoires.

Notes on this clone: Its antigen is currently unknown.

Primers: 52 TRBV forward and 13 TRBJ reverse. Libraries were prepared by immunoSEQ multiplex PCR; TCRdb keeps only in-frame clonotypes and omits some of them. The table shows tens of thousands of clones, with more than 85% occurring only once. Patients aged 2 to 39 years had fewer naive and more memory CD4+ and CD8+ T cells. CD4+ cells were sorted into CD25-high CD127-low regulatory cells and CD25-low CD127-high conventional cells. The TCR originated in a child aged 2 to 10 with CD3G deficiency. The sample consisted of conventional CD4+ T cells sorted from blood.

The CDR3: CASGGGRPGELFF. CDR3 nucleotides: TGTGCCAGTGGCGGGGGGCGACCCGGGGAGCTGTTTTTT. The rearrangement links TRBV19 to TRBJ2-2; 8 bases match TRBD2. The CDR3 is 13 amino acids. Germline trimming cut 8 bases from V and 6 bases from J; bases unmatched to any gene: 5. The germline CDR1 and CDR2 sequences are LNHDA and SQIVND (reference sequence).